Shown below are 8 T cell receptor beta chains from a single sample sequenced in a study of identical twins. TCRdb used MiXCR to reprocess the 5' RACE reads, holding one entry per CDR3 protein. The sample lists roughly 690,000 distinct CDR3 sequences, 5.5% to 6.5% seen once, with roughly 1.6% in the top ten. Input material: naive T cells sorted from blood. The receptors here all came from a man aged 18 to 30 in good health.

This clonotype was counted ten times or more. This sequence joins TRBV29-1 and TRBJ2-1, with D perhaps TRBD2 (5 bases). Trimming removed 6 bases from V and 0 bases from J, with 12 bases in between. Germline CDR1 and CDR2: SQVTM and ANQGSEA. The CDR3 has 14 residues. The CDR3 protein is CSVRGLSSYNEQFF. Here the CDR3 DNA reads TGCAGCGTCCGAGGGTTAAGCTCCTACAATGAGCAGTTCTTC.

This clonotype showed up many times. This chain uses TRBV24-1 with TRBJ2-1, with 8 bases matching TRBD2. The germline gives CDR1 KGHDR, CDR2 SFDVKD. V lost 4 bases, J lost 9 bases, and 10 bases stayed unmatched. The CDR3 loop spans 15 amino acids. CDR3 protein: CATSENQGTRSEQFF. DNA for the CDR3: TGTGCCACCAGTGAGAATCAAGGGACTAGAAGTGAGCAGTTCTTC.

There are many counts of this clonotype. The rearrangement uses TRBV15 and TRBJ2-2; D gene unclear. The CDR3 runs 15 residues. Trimming removed 0 bases at V and 1 base at J, with 6 bases between. Germline values: CDR1 LNHNV, CDR2 YYDKDF (reference sequence). The CDR3 DNA reads as TGTGCCACCAGCAGAGATCAGGTGAACACCGGGGAGCTGTTTTTT. Translating gives CATSRDQVNTGELFF.

The sample holds a few counts of this clonotype. V and J are TRBV5-1 and TRBJ2-3; no reliable D call. The CDR3 covers 15 residues. Germline CDR1 is SGHRS and CDR2 is YFSETQ. Trimming stripped 3 bases from V and 2 bases from J, with 13 bases between. In nucleotides, the CDR3 is TGCGCCAGCAGCTACCCCGACTTCAACACAGATACGCAGTATTTT. It translates to CASSYPDFNTDTQYF.

This clonotype has ten or more counts. The chain is built from TRBV20-1 and TRBJ1-2; D perhaps matches TRBD1 (5 bases). Trimming took 2 bases from V and 2 from J, leaving 6 bases between them. From germline, CDR1 is DFQATT and CDR2 SNEGSKA (reference sequence). This CDR3 spans 12 amino acids. The CDR3 bases are TGCAGTGCTAGACGGGGGAACTATGGCTACACCTTC. It specifies CSARRGNYGYTF.

The chain recombines TRBV12-3 or TRBV12-4 with TRBJ1-4, with D perhaps matching TRBD1 (5 bases). Trimming stripped 1 base from V and 8 bases from J, with 11 bases between. The length of the CDR3 is 14 residues. CDR3 DNA: TGTGCCAGCAGTTTAGGTCAGGGCCCCGAAAAACTGTTTTTT. Amino acid sequence: CASSLGQGPEKLFF.

This clonotype has just a few counts. V and J are TRBV7-9 and TRBJ2-7; D remains ambiguous. V gave up 2 bases and J gave up 2 bases, with 13 bases separating them. This CDR3 has 15 residues. Germline loops: CDR1 SEHNR, CDR2 FQNEAQ (reference sequence). CDR3 in amino acids: CASSLPSRDPYEQYF. In DNA, the CDR3 is TGTGCCAGCAGCTTACCCTCCAGAGACCCCTACGAGCAGTACTTC.

This clonotype was observed at least ten times. This chain links TRBV24-1 with TRBJ2-5; D is unclear. The CDR3 runs to 13 residues. Trimming cost V 6 bases and J 1 base, with 8 bases left between them. Germline-derived CDR1 and CDR2 are KGHDR and SFDVKD. CDR3 sequence: CATSSAIQETQYF. As DNA, the CDR3 is TGTGCCACCAGTTCTGCGATCCAAGAGACCCAGTACTTC.